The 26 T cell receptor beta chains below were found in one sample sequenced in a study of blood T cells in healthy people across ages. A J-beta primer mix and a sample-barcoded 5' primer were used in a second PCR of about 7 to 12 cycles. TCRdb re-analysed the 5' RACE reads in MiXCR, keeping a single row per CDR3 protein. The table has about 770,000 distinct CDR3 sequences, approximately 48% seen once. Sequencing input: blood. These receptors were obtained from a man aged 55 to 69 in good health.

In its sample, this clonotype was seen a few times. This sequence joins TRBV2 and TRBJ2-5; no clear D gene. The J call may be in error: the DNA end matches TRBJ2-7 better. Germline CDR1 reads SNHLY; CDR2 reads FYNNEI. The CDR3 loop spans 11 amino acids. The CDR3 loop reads CASSVRNEQYF. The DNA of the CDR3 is TGTGCCAGCAGTGTAAGGAACGAGCAGTACTTC.

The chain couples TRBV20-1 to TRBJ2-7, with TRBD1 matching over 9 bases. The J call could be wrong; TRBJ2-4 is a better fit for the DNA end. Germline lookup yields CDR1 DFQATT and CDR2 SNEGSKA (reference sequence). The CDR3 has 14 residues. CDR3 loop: CSALTGGNTNIQYF. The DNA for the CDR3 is TGCAGTGCTCTGACAGGGGGGAACACTAACATTCAGTACTTC.

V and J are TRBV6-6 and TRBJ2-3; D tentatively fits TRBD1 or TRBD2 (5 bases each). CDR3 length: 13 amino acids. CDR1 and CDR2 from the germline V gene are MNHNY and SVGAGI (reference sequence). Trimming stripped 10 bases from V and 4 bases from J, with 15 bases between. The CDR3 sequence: CATGAPGADTQYF. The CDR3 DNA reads TGTGCCACCGGGGCCCCGGGCGCAGATACGCAGTATTTT.

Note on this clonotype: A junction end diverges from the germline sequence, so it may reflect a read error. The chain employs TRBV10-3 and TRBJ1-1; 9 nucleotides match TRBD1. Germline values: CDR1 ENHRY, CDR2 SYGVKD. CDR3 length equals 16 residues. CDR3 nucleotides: TGTGCCGTCAGCGAATCCGGGACAGGGATGCCCACTGAAGCTTTCTTT. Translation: CAVSESGTGMPTEAFF.

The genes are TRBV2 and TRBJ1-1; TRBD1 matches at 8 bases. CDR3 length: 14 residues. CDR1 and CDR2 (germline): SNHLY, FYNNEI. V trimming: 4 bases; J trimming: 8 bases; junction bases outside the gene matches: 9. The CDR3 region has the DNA TGTGCCAGCAGTGCCCAGGGACAGGAAGAAGAAGCTTTCTTT. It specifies CASSAQGQEEEAFF.

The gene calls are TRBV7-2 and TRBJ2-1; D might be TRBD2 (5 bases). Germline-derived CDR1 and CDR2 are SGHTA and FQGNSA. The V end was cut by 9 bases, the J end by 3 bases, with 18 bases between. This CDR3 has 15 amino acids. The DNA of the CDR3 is TGTGCCAGTAGAGGGTCCCTCAGAGTCTACAATGAGCAGTTCTTC. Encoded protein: CASRGSLRVYNEQFF.

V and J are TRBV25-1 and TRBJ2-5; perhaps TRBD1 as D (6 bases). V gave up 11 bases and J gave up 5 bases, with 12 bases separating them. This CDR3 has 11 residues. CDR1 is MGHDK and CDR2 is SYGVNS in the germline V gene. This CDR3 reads CAAGAGETQYF. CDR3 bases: TGTGCCGCAGGGGCCGGCGAGACCCAGTACTTC.

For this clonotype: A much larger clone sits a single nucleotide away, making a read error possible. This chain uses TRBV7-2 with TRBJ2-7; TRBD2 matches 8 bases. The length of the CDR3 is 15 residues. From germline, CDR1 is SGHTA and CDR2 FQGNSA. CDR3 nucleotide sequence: TGTGCCGGCAGCCAAGCGGGGGTTAGCTCCTACGAGCAGTACTTC. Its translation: CAGSQAGVSSYEQYF.

The CDR3: CSVSSHANEQFF. The CDR3, as DNA: TGCAGCGTTTCAAGTCACGCCAATGAGCAGTTCTTC. The chain links TRBV29-1 to TRBJ2-1; the D is unclear. The ends were cut back, 5 bases at V and 6 bases at J, with 11 bases in the middle. Germline V gene data show CDR1 as SQVTM and CDR2 as ANQGSEA. CDR3 length equals 12 residues.

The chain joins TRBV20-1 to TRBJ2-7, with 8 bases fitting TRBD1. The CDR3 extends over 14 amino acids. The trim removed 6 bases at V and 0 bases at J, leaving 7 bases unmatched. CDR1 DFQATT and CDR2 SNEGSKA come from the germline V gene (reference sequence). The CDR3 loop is CSALGQAISYEQYF. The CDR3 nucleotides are TGCAGTGCCCTGGGACAGGCGATCTCCTACGAGCAGTACTTC.

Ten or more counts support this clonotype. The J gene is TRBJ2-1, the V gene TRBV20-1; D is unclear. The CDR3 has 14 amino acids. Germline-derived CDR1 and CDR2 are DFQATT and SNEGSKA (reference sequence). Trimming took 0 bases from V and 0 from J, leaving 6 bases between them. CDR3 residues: CSARDLGSYNEQFF. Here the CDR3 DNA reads TGCAGTGCTAGAGACCTAGGCTCCTACAATGAGCAGTTCTTC.

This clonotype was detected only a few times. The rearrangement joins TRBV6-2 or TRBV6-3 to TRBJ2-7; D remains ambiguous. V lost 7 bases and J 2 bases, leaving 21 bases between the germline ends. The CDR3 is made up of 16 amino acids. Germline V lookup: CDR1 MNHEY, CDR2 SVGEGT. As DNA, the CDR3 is TGTGCCAGCACCACCGCGGCAGTGGGGTCCACCTACGAGCAGTACTTC. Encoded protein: CASTTAAVGSTYEQYF.

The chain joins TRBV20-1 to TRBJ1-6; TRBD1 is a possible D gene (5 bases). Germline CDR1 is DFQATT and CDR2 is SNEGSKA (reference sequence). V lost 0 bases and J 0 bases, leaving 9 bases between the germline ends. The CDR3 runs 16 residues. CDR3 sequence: CSARDRQTSYNSPLHF. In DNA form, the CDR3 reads TGCAGTGCTAGAGATCGACAGACCTCCTATAATTCACCCCTCCACTTT.

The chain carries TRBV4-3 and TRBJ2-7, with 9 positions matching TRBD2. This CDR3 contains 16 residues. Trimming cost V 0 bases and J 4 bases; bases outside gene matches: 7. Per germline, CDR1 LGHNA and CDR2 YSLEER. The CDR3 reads CASSQDRAGGPYEQYF. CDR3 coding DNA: TGCGCCAGCAGCCAAGATAGAGCGGGGGGCCCATACGAGCAGTACTTC.

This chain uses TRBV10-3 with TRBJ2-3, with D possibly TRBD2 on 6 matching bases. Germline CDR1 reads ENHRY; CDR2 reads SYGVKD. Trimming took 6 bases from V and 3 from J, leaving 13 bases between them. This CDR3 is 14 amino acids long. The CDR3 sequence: CAISLASETDTQYF. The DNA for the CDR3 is TGTGCCATCAGCCTCGCTAGCGAGACAGATACGCAGTATTTT.

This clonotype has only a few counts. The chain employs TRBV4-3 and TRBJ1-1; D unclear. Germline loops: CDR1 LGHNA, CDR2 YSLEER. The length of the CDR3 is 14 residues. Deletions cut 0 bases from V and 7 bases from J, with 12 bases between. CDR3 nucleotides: TGCGCCAGCAGCCAAGATCGGGGTGGAGGTGAAGCTTTCTTT. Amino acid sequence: CASSQDRGGGEAFF.

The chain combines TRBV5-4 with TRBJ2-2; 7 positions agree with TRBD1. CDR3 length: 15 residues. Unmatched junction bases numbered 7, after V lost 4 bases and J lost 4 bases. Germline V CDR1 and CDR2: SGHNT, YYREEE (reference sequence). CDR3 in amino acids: CASSREGAGTGELFF. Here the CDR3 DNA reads TGTGCCAGCAGCCGCGAGGGGGCCGGCACCGGGGAGCTGTTTTTT.

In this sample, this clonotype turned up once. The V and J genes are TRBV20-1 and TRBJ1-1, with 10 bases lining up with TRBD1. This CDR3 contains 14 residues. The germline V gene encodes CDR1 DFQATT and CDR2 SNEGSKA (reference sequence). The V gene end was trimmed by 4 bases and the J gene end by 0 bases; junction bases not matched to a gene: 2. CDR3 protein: CSATGQGMNTEAFF. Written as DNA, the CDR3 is TGCAGTGCTACGGGACAGGGGATGAACACTGAAGCTTTCTTT.

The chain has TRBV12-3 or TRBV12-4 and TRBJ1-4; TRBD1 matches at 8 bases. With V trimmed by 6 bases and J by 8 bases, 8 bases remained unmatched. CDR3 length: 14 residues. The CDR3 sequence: CASSLTGVREKLFF. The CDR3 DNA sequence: TGTGCCAGCAGCCTGACAGGGGTCCGGGAAAAACTGTTTTTT.

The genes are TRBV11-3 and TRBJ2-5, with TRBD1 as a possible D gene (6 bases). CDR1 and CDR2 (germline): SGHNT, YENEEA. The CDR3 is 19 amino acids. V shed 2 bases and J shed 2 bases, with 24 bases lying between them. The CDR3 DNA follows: TGTGCCAGCAGCTTAATAGGGCAGATGACTGGGACAACTCAAGAGACCCAGTACTTC. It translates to CASSLIGQMTGTTQETQYF.

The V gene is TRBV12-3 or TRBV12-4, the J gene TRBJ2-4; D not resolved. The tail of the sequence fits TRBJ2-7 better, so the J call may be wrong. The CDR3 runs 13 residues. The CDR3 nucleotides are TGTGCCAGCAGTTTAAAGGTAGTACGCGAGCAGTACTTC. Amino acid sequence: CASSLKVVREQYF.

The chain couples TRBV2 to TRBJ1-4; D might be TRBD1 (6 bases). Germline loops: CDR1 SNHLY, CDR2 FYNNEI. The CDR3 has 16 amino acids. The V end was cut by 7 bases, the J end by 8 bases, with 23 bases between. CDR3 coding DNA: TGTGCCAGCACCAATACAGGGTCCTTGACGGGGGAAAAACTGTTTTTT. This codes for CASTNTGSLTGEKLFF.

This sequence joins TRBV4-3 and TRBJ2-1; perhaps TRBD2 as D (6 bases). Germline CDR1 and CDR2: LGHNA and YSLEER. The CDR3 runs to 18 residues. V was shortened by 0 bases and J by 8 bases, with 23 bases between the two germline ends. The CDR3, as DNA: TGCGCCAGCAGCCAAGATCAAGGGTGGCGGGGACCTTCCCATGAGCAGTTCTTC. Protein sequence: CASSQDQGWRGPSHEQFF.

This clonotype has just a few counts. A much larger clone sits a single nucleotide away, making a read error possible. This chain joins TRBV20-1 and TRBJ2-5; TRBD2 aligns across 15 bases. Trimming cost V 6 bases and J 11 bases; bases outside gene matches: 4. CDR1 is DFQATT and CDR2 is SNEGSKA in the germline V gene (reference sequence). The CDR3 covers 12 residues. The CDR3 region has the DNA TGCAGTGCAGGGACTAGCGGGGGGTCGCAGTACTTC. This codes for CSAGTSGGSQYF.

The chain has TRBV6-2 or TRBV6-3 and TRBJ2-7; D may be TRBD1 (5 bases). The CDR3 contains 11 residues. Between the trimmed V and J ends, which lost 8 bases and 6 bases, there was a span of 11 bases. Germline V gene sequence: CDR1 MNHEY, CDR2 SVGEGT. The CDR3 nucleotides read TGTGCCAGCGCCTATAGGGGCGAGCAGTACTTC. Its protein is CASAYRGEQYF.

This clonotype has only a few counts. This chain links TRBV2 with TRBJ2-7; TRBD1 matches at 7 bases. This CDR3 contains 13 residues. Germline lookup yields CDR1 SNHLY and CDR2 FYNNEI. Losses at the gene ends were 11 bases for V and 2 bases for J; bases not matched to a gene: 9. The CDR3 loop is CAYRGVGAYEQYF. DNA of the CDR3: TGTGCCTACAGGGGTGTAGGGGCCTACGAGCAGTACTTC.